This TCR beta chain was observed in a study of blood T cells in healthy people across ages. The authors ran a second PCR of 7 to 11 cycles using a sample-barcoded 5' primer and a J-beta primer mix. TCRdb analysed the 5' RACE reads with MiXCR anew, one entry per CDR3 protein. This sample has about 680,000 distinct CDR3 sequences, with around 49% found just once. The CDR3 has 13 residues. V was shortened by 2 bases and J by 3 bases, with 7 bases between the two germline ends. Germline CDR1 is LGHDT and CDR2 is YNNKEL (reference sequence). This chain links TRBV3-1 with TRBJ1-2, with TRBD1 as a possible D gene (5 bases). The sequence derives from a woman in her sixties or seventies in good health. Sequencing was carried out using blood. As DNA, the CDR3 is TGTGCCAGCAGCCAATCGGGGGACTATGGCTACACCTTC. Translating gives CASSQSGDYGYTF. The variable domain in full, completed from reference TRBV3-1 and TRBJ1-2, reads DTAVSQTPKYLVTQMGNDKSIKCEQNLGHDTMYWYKQDSKKFLKIMFSYNNKELIINETVPNRFSPKSPDKAHLNLHINSLELGDSAVYFCASSQSGDYGYTFGSGTRLTVV.